This T cell receptor (beta chain) was captured in a study of beta chain features in type 1 diabetes. At the level of the study: Healthy donors and patients had similar age, gender and cell yields.

The entirety of the isolated RNA underwent reverse transcription, so expressed TCRB transcripts were sequenced. Clones were sequenced by immunoSEQ multiplex PCR, and TCRdb holds only the in-frame ones, with some missing. The table has hundreds of thousands of clones, approximately 70% seen once; the top ten hold approximately 0.053%. General study results and limits: Short templates might get an advantage during PCR, and this would be equal in patients and controls. The study found moderately but significantly shorter TCRB CDR3s in all four CD4+ subsets of Type 1 diabetes patients.

The CDR3 runs 15 residues. CDR1 is ENHRY, CDR2 SYGVKD, per germline. The V gene end was trimmed by 2 bases and the J gene end by 3 bases; junction bases not matched to a gene: 6. Of note for this clone: The antigen is not known.

The origin of this receptor is a man aged 25-40 years in good health. Material for sequencing was naive CD4+ T cells from blood. The chain carries TRBV10-3 and TRBJ1-2, with 7 bases lining up with TRBD1. CDR3 sequence: CAISERIQGYYGYTF. The DNA of the CDR3 is TGTGCCATCAGTGAGCGGATACAGGGGTACTATGGCTACACCTTC.